This TCR beta chain was captured by sequencing in a study of cytomegalovirus exposure and HLA in healthy donors. Study-wide results and limits: Most TCRs appeared rarely, but some public TCRs recurred in many donors.

About this clone: The antigen is not known.

Both 60 Vbeta primers and 13 Jbeta primers went into the PCR. Assay used: immunoSEQ multiplex PCR; TCRdb lists only in-frame clones, some missing. The sample holds fewer than 150,000 clones, over 60% seen once. CDR1 is SGHAT, CDR2 FQNNGV, per germline. This CDR3 has 13 amino acids. After removal of 5 bases from V and 3 bases from J, the junction contained 4 bases not matched to a gene. The TCR originated in a human donor in good health. The chain joins TRBV11-2 to TRBJ2-7, with 7 bases lining up with TRBD1. The sample taken for sequencing was PBMCs. This CDR3 is CASSPQGDYEQYF. CDR3 nucleotide sequence: TGTGCCAGCAGCCCCCAGGGGGACTACGAGCAGTACTTC.